This T cell receptor beta chain derives from a study of shared clonotypes between healthy human individuals. Whole-study findings and limits: Generally, naive subsets came out with larger estimated richness than memory subsets. An expected dependence of interdonor clonotype sharing on sequencing depth was noted.

Data came from immunoSEQ multiplex PCR; TCRdb stores just in-frame clones and leaves some out. The profile shows approximately 2,000,000 clones, roughly 92% of them singletons. The study drew its donors from healthy HIV-negative adults without recent acute infections or vaccinations. Trimming removed 1 base at V and 3 bases at J, with 5 bases between. The CDR3 has 12 residues. Per the germline V gene, CDR1 is SGHRS and CDR2 is YFSETQ. In this sample, this clone turned up once. Its antigen remains unidentified. The sample has other DNA sequences that encode this CDR3 too. Source material: naive CD4+ T cells from PBMCs. As for subset: CD45RA+ positively selected. This TCR was recovered from a man between 18 and 35 years old in good health. Some clones in this sample may be carry-over from other donors' samples. This chain joins TRBV5-1 and TRBJ2-7; D is ambiguous. The CDR3 sequence is CASSLPGYEQYF. The DNA of the CDR3 is TGCGCCAGCAGCTTGCCGGGCTACGAGCAGTACTTC.